The clone carrying this T cell receptor beta chain was recorded a few times. The data derive from a study of blood T cell repertoires in COVID-19. Looking at the study overall: From the United States, Italy and Spain came samples of acute and convalescent COVID-19. PBMCs, B-cell-depleted T cells, or T cells provided the cDNA or gDNA that made up the material.

Under the authors' procedure: Nucleated cell counts were estimated from reference gene primer amplification. The data were produced by immunoSEQ multiplex PCR, yet TCRdb's version contains in-frame clones alone and is incomplete. V and J calls and clone size come straight from that table; D and trimming were deduced from the DNA. The sample comprises about 230,000 clones, approximately 87% of which are singletons, and around 2.6% rests with the top ten. V dropped 2 bases and J dropped 1 base, with 6 bases sitting between them. The V gene's germline CDR1 is MNHEY and CDR2 SVGAGI. The CDR3 sequence is 13 residues long.

The specimen sequenced was peripheral blood. The V call is TRBV6-5, the J call TRBJ2-7; D gene ambiguous. The TCR sequence derives from a woman in her 70s with active or convalescent COVID-19. CDR3 protein: CASSYTSSYEQYF. CDR3 coding DNA: TGTGCCAGCAGTTACACCAGTTCCTACGAGCAGTACTTC.